This is a list of T cell receptor beta chains from one sample in a study of cytomegalovirus exposure and HLA in healthy donors. Clones were read by immunoSEQ multiplex PCR, and TCRdb kept only the in-frame ones, dropping some. The sample includes some 130,000 clones, roughly three quarters of them seen just once. The sample was PBMCs. The receptors stem from a middle-aged woman in good health and CMV-seronegative. Each CDR3 is given with its conserved first and last residue. D genes are given only for firm matches. The size field is filled for only some rows; it gives once, few, many or a size class.

cdr3_nt,cdr3_aa,d_call,clone_size,cdr3_length,j_call,v_call
TGTGCCAGTAACCGGGGAACTAACTATGGCTACACCTTC,CASNRGTNYGYTF,-,-,13,TRBJ1-2,TRBV19
TGCAGCGTCACCGGGACAGGGGGCGCGAGGTACGAGCAGTACTTC,CSVTGTGGARYEQYF,TRBD1,-,15,TRBJ2-7,TRBV29-1
TGTGCCTGGAGTGACCTAGGGGGGGCTTCCGGGGAGCTGTTTTTT,CAWSDLGGASGELFF,-,-,15,TRBJ2-2,TRBV30
TGCGCCAGCAGCGGGTACAGGGGGAAAGACACTGAAGCTTTCTTT,CASSGYRGKDTEAFF,TRBD1,-,15,TRBJ1-1,TRBV5-1
TGTGCCAGCAGTGGGGACAGGTTTAATCAGCCCCAGCATTTT,CASSGDRFNQPQHF,TRBD1,few,14,TRBJ1-5,TRBV6-5
TGTGCCAGCAGCTTAGTGCGCAGGGGGATAACTAATGAAAAACTGTTTTTT,CASSLVRRGITNEKLFF,TRBD1,-,17,TRBJ1-4,TRBV7-6
TGTGCCAGCAGTTTCTGGGACAGGGGGAGCGAGCAGTACTTC,CASSFWDRGSEQYF,TRBD1,-,14,TRBJ2-7,TRBV28
TGCGCCAGCAGCGCAAGTACGACAGGGCGGACTGAAGCTTTCTTT,CASSASTTGRTEAFF,TRBD1,-,15,TRBJ1-1,TRBV5-1
TGTGCCAGCAGGCTCAGGGGGTACGGCAATCAGCCCCAGCATTTT,CASRLRGYGNQPQHF,TRBD1,-,15,TRBJ1-5,TRBV2
TGTGCCAGCAGCGAAAGCGGGGGCCAAACCGGGGAGCTGTTTTTT,CASSESGGQTGELFF,TRBD2,-,15,TRBJ2-2,TRBV5-8
TGTGCCAGCAGCTTGTTCGCAGACAACCTCTACGAGCAGTACTTC,CASSLFADNLYEQYF,-,-,15,TRBJ2-7,TRBV5-4
TGTGCCAGCAGGGCAGATACTAACTATGGCTACACCTTC,CASRADTNYGYTF,-,-,13,TRBJ1-2,TRBV2
TGTGCCAGCAGTGAATTCGGAGAAGCAACTAATGAAAAACTGTTTTTT,CASSEFGEATNEKLFF,-,-,16,TRBJ1-4,TRBV25-1
TGTGCCAGCAGTTACTCTAGAGTAAACACTGAAGCTTTCTTT,CASSYSRVNTEAFF,-,few,14,TRBJ1-1,TRBV6-5
TGTGCCTGGACCCCGGGTATCTCTGGGGCCAACGTCCTGACTTTC,CAWTPGISGANVLTF,-,once,15,TRBJ2-6,TRBV30
TGTGCCAGCAAACTACAGGGGTCAGGAAACACCATATATTTT,CASKLQGSGNTIYF,TRBD1,-,14,TRBJ1-3,TRBV27
TGTGCCAGCAGCTTGCGGACAGGGCCGGATACGCAGTATTTT,CASSLRTGPDTQYF,TRBD1,-,14,TRBJ2-3,TRBV7-2
TGTGCCAGCAGTGAACAGGGCAACCGGATTGAAGCTTTCTTT,CASSEQGNRIEAFF,-,-,14,TRBJ1-1,TRBV6-1
TGTGCCAGCAGCTTGCAAGGGACAGGTCGTTTTGAGCCCCAGCATTTT,CASSLQGTGRFEPQHF,TRBD1,-,16,TRBJ1-5,TRBV13
TGTGCCAGCTCGTCTAACAATGAGCAGTTCTTC,CASSSNNEQFF,-,-,11,TRBJ2-1,TRBV18
TGTGCCAGCAGCTTTTTGAGTGGCTACACCTTC,CASSFLSGYTF,-,-,11,TRBJ1-2,TRBV7-9
TGTGCCGGAGTCCTATCCCCTTGCGAGCAGTACTTC,CAGVLSPCEQYF,-,-,12,TRBJ2-7,TRBV7-5
TGTGCCAGCAGCTTTGTTCAGGCGGGAACTGAAGCTTTCTTT,CASSFVQAGTEAFF,-,few,14,TRBJ1-1,TRBV5-6
TGTGCCAGCAGTGAAATAGGACAGGGAGGCTACACCTTC,CASSEIGQGGYTF,TRBD1,-,13,TRBJ1-2,TRBV6-1
TGTGCCAGCAGTTACTCGGGCCCCGACAGGGGAGGGGGCTACACCTTC,CASSYSGPDRGGGYTF,TRBD1,few,16,TRBJ1-2,TRBV6-5
TGTGCCAGCAGTTCCATACCGACAGGGCACTCCTACGAGCAGTACTTC,CASSSIPTGHSYEQYF,TRBD1,few,16,TRBJ2-7,TRBV28
TGTGCCAGTAGTTTCGGGCCGGGAGCTGAAGCTTTCTTT,CASSFGPGAEAFF,-,-,13,TRBJ1-1,TRBV19
TGTGCCAGCGGCCCGGGACAGCAAGAGACCCAGTACTTC,CASGPGQQETQYF,TRBD1,-,13,TRBJ2-5,TRBV27
TGCGCCAGCAGCTGGGAGGGAATCTCTGGAAACACCATATATTTT,CASSWEGISGNTIYF,-,-,15,TRBJ1-3,TRBV5-1
TGTGCCAGCAGCCTTACGGGGAAAACCCGCTACGAGCAGTACTTC,CASSLTGKTRYEQYF,-,-,15,TRBJ2-7,TRBV11-2
TGCAGCGTTGCCCCCCGGTCGTGGCAGGGGGGCAACGGGGGCTACGAGCAGTACTTC,CSVAPRSWQGGNGGYEQYF,-,-,19,TRBJ2-7,TRBV29-1
TGTGCCAGCAGCACCCACGACAGGGGTAACTATGGCTACACCTTC,CASSTHDRGNYGYTF,TRBD1,-,15,TRBJ1-2,TRBV9
TGTGCCAGCAGTACCCCAGGGGGCAACTATGGCTACACCTTC,CASSTPGGNYGYTF,TRBD1,-,14,TRBJ1-2,TRBV28
TGTGCCAGCAGCCAGCACCAGGGGGTTTCGGGCTCACCCCTCCACTTT,CASSQHQGVSGSPLHF,TRBD1,-,16,TRBJ1-6,TRBV14
TGCAGCGTTGATTGGCAGCGAGAGACCCAGTACTTC,CSVDWQRETQYF,-,-,12,TRBJ2-5,TRBV29-1
TGTGCCAGCAGTGGAACCAGGGAATTTTATCGATGCGAGCAGTACTTC,CASSGTREFYRCEQYF,-,-,16,TRBJ2-7,TRBV27
TGTGCCAGCAGCCAACTCATGAGTTCCCTATACGAGCAGTACTTC,CASSQLMSSLYEQYF,-,-,15,TRBJ2-7,TRBV7-2
TGTGCCAGCTTTTCTTATTCCGGGATCTTACATTACGAGCAGTACTTC,CASFSYSGILHYEQYF,-,few,16,TRBJ2-7,TRBV5-6
TGCGCCAGCAGCTTCGTCGGCTACACCTTC,CASSFVGYTF,-,-,10,TRBJ1-2,TRBV5-1
TGTGCCAGCAGTTACTCGGGGGGGAACACTGAAGCTTTCTTT,CASSYSGGNTEAFF,-,-,14,TRBJ1-1,TRBV6-5
TGTGCCAGCAGTGAACCCCCCGGACAGATAAACTACGAGCAGTACTTC,CASSEPPGQINYEQYF,-,-,16,TRBJ2-7,TRBV2
TGCGCCAGCAGCCCACAAATAGCGGGGGCGGCAGATACGCAGTATTTT,CASSPQIAGAADTQYF,TRBD2,few,16,TRBJ2-3,TRBV4-1
TGTGCCAGCAGCGTACAGGGGGGAGACACTGAAGCTTTCTTT,CASSVQGGDTEAFF,TRBD1,once,14,TRBJ1-1,TRBV7-2
TGTGCCAGCCGGGATAGCAATCAGCCCCAGCATTTT,CASRDSNQPQHF,-,-,12,TRBJ1-5,TRBV6-6
TGTGCCAGCAGTCCAGGACAGGGGAGTTCGGCTTTCTTT,CASSPGQGSSAFF,TRBD1,-,13,TRBJ1-1,TRBV27
TGTGCCAGCAGCCCCAGAAAGAGCAATCAGCCCCAGCATTTT,CASSPRKSNQPQHF,-,-,14,TRBJ1-5,TRBV7-2
TGCGCCAGCATCTGTGGGGGGGGCACAGATACGCAGTATTTT,CASICGGGTDTQYF,TRBD2,-,14,TRBJ2-3,TRBV10-1
TGCGCCAGCAGCTTTGGGCAGGGAAACACAGATACGCAGTATTTT,CASSFGQGNTDTQYF,-,-,15,TRBJ2-3,TRBV5-1
TGCGCCAGCAGCCAAGCTAGCGGGGGAGCAACCGGGGAGCTGTTTTTT,CASSQASGGATGELFF,TRBD2,-,16,TRBJ2-2,TRBV4-1